Presented here are 5 T cell receptor beta chains from one specimen sequenced in a study of blood T cell repertoires in COVID-19. Only in-frame clones appear in the TCRdb table, and some are missing; sequencing was by immunoSEQ multiplex PCR. The sample carries fewer than 300,000 clones, 80% to 95% recorded once. Source material: PBMCs or T cells enriched from blood (not recorded which). The receptor source for this set is a woman aged 25 to 39 who had recovered from COVID-19.

The genes are TRBV3-1 (or the pseudogene TRBV3-2) and TRBJ1-4, with D unclear. Trimming removed 4 bases from V and 10 bases from J, with 10 bases in between. Germline V gene lookup returns CDR1 LGHDT and CDR2 YNNKEL (reference sequence). The CDR3 extends over 12 amino acids. The CDR3 sequence is CASSRDPGKLFF. CDR3 bases: TGTGCCAGCAGCCGCGACCCGGGAAAACTGTTTTTT.

The chain recombines TRBV7-9 with TRBJ1-1; 7 bases fit TRBD1. Germline trimming cut 4 bases from V and 1 base from J; bases unmatched to any gene: 6. Looked up from germline, CDR1 is SEHNR and CDR2 is FQNEAQ (reference sequence). The CDR3 runs to 15 residues. The CDR3 is CASSSIQGRNTEAFF. Written as DNA, the CDR3 is TGTGCCAGCAGCTCCATACAGGGGAGGAACACTGAAGCTTTCTTT.

J is TRBJ2-2 and V is TRBV4-2; 10 bases align to TRBD2. The CDR3 has 18 amino acids. J was trimmed by 4 bases and V by 1 base; bases with no gene match: 9. Per germline, CDR1 LGHNA and CDR2 YNFKEQ. The CDR3 loop is CASSQGFLAGVGTGELFF. Written as DNA, the CDR3 is TGTGCCAGCAGCCAAGGCTTTCTAGCGGGAGTCGGCACCGGGGAGCTGTTTTTT.

The gene calls are TRBV4-3 and TRBJ2-2; D might be TRBD1 (6 bases). The germline CDR1 and CDR2 sequences are LGHNA and YSLEER. Trimming left V 3 bases short and J 5 bases short, with 16 bases between. This CDR3 spans 16 amino acids. CDR3 sequence: CASSHLTGLGTGELFF. The CDR3 DNA is TGCGCCAGCAGCCACCTAACAGGGTTGGGGACCGGGGAGCTGTTTTTT.

This sequence joins TRBV18 and TRBJ2-3; 7 nucleotides agree with TRBD1. V was clipped by 8 bases and J by 0 bases; unmatched bases: 8. The germline V gene has CDR1 KGHSH and CDR2 LQKENI. The CDR3 sequence is 15 residues long. The CDR3 sequence: CASLNGQASTDTQYF. DNA of the CDR3: TGTGCCAGCCTTAACGGACAGGCTAGCACAGATACGCAGTATTTT.